This T cell receptor beta chain was profiled in a study of T-cell reconstitution after alpha-beta-depleted transplantation in children. Only a few counts were recorded for this clonotype. The antigen remains unidentified. CDR1 is SNHLY, CDR2 FYNNEI, per germline. V was pared by 7 bases and J by 6 bases, with 2 bases of the junction left unmatched. This CDR3 is 12 amino acids long. Findings and caveats of the study: Recipient T cells and thymic progenitors that survived were the source of the high TCRbeta diversity seen at day 60 in some patients.

TCRbeta library preparation incorporated unique molecular identifiers. TCRdb called the PCR reads again in MiXCR, with one record for every CDR3 protein. In the table there are 90,000 to 100,000 distinct CDR3 sequences, less than 25% of which are singletons. The sequenced sample was PBMCs, obtained before TCRalphabeta/CD19-depleted stem cell transplant. The TCR originated in a boy aged 2 to 10 with acute lymphoblastic leukemia, due to receive a stem cell transplant. This rearrangement joins TRBV2 to TRBJ1-3, with 8 bases aligning to TRBD1. The DNA for the CDR3 is TGTGCCAGCACAGGGGGCGAAAACACCATATATTTT. Protein: CASTGGENTIYF.